This T cell receptor beta chain was sequenced during a study of blood T cell repertoires in COVID-19. About the research overall: Specimens from acute and convalescent COVID-19 originated in the United States, Italy and Spain. Sample material is recorded as cDNA or gDNA derived from T cells, B-cell-depleted T cells, or PBMCs.

V shed 6 bases, J shed 3 bases, and the junction held 4 bases outside the gene matches. Germline loops: CDR1 MNHEY, CDR2 SVGAGI. The CDR3 is 15 residues long. Measured with immunoSEQ multiplex PCR; TCRdb has only the in-frame clones, and not every one. The table records about 120,000 clones, roughly nine tenths of them present only once. The sequence came from a man aged 60 to 75 with COVID-19, enrolled during active disease. Sequencing input: peripheral blood. The rearrangement joins TRBV6-5 to TRBJ2-3; TRBD2 agrees at 12 bases. The DNA of the CDR3 is TGTGCCAGCAGCCGACTAGCGGGAGCTACAGATACGCAGTATTTT. The encoded protein is CASSRLAGATDTQYF.